Ten or more counts support the clone carrying this T cell receptor beta chain. TCRdb used MiXCR to reprocess the RT-PCR reads, holding one entry per CDR3 protein. The top ten hold 2.5% to 3.5% of the sample, which has around 530,000 distinct CDR3 sequences, approximately 15% seen once. The sample comes from a study of response to subunit inactivated influenza vaccine. This CDR3 spans 16 amino acids. V lost 0 bases, J lost 5 bases, and 13 bases lay in between. Germline CDR1 reads LGHNA; CDR2 reads YSLEER. This receptor was obtained from a man aged 50 to 75 who received an inactivated influenza vaccine. The sequences come from CD4+ T cells sorted from PBMCs, collected 23 months after vaccination. This chain links TRBV4-3 with TRBJ2-2, with unresolved D. The CDR3 spells CASSQELAKGTGELFF. The CDR3 DNA follows: TGCGCCAGCAGCCAAGAACTTGCAAAGGGAACCGGGGAGCTGTTTTTT.